One T cell receptor beta chain is described in this entry. Some clones are missing from TCRdb's copy, which holds only in-frame ones; the method was immunoSEQ multiplex PCR. The table has about 180,000 clones, roughly 77% seen once. This entry is derived from a study of blood T cell repertoires in COVID-19. The sequencing input was peripheral blood. The sequence was obtained from a woman at least 80 years old with COVID-19, enrolled during active disease.

DNA of the CDR3: TGTGCCAGCTACAGACTAGCGGGAAGAGGGACAGATACGCAGTATTTT. It yields the protein CASYRLAGRGTDTQYF. The chain couples TRBV5-6 to TRBJ2-3; the match to TRBD2 covers 11 bases. V was clipped by 7 bases and J by 3 bases; unmatched bases: 10. The germline gives CDR1 SGHDT, CDR2 YYEEEE. The CDR3 totals 16 residues.